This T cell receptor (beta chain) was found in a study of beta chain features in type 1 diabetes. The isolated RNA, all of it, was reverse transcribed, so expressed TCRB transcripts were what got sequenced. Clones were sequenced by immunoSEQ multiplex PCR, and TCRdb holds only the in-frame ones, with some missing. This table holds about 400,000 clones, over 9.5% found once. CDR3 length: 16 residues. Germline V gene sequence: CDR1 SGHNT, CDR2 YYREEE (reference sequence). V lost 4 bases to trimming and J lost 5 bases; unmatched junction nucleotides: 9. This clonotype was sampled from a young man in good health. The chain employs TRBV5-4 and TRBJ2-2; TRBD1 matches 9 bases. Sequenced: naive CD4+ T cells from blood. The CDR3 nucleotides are TGTGCCAGCAGCAAACCGGGACAGGGTATAACCGGGGAGCTGTTTTTT. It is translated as CASSKPGQGITGELFF.